This T cell receptor (beta chain) was recorded in a study of CD8 T cells in ankylosing spondylitis. The table lists this clonotype with a few counts. No antigen is known for it. Scientists made TCR beta libraries using quantitative 5'-RACE with molecular barcodes. TCRdb independently ran MiXCR on the 5' RACE reads; one entry per CDR3 protein. The table includes about 240,000 distinct CDR3 sequences, approximately 9% detected once. General study points: Prior work had noted some motif variants in reactive arthritis blood and synovial fluid. Apparently characteristic of ankylosing spondylitis blood was a TCR beta motif (roughly 8 highly homologous variants).

Trimming took 5 bases from V and 2 from J; bases not matched to a gene: 3. CDR1 is LNHNV, CDR2 YYDKDF, per germline (reference sequence). This CDR3 region has 13 residues. The sequence was collected from a male donor with ankylosing spondylitis or in good health (not recorded which). The chain is built from TRBV15 and TRBJ2-7, with 7 bases that match TRBD2. Sequenced: blood, either unsorted or a sorted T cell fraction (not recorded which). In DNA, the CDR3 is TGTGCCACCAGCGACGGACTAGCCTACGAGCAGTACTTC. As protein: CATSDGLAYEQYF.